The clone carrying this T cell receptor beta chain has a single count. The source of the sample is a study of cytomegalovirus exposure and HLA in healthy donors. PCR was performed using 60 Vbeta and 13 Jbeta primers. TCRdb's copy holds only in-frame clones and misses some; the assay was immunoSEQ multiplex PCR. The sample holds fewer than 120,000 clones; about 90% are singletons and the top ten take 1.5% to 2%. Germline loops: CDR1 GTSNPN, CDR2 SVGIG (reference sequence). V lost 3 bases, J lost 2 bases, and 14 bases lay in between. CDR3 length: 15 amino acids. This chain links TRBV30 with TRBJ1-3; D is unresolved. This receptor was identified in a man aged 35-49 years in good health and CMV-seronegative. The source material was PBMCs. The CDR3 is CAWRVHPGTGNTIYF. The DNA of the CDR3 is TGTGCCTGGAGAGTGCATCCAGGAACTGGAAACACCATATATTTT.